Listed below are T cell receptor beta chains from one sample, sequenced in a study of CD8 T cells in ankylosing spondylitis. TCRdb redid the calling of the 5' RACE reads with MiXCR, one entry per CDR3 protein. The profile shows roughly 240,000 distinct CDR3 sequences, roughly 8.2% of them singletons. Material: blood, either unsorted or a sorted T cell fraction (not recorded which). The receptor set was obtained from a female donor with ankylosing spondylitis or in good health (not recorded which). Each CDR3 is given with its conserved first and last residue. D genes are given only for firm matches. Part of the rows lack a size; the others show once, few, many or a class for expanded clones.

v_call	j_call	d_call	clone_size	cdr3_nt	cdr3_aa
TRBV18	TRBJ2-1	TRBD2	few	TGTGCCAGCTCACCTATCCTAGCGGGAGATGAGCAGTTCTTC	CASSPILAGDEQFF
TRBV10-1	TRBJ2-7	TRBD2	many	TGCGCCAGCAGTGAACGGCGGGAGGGCCACGAGCAGTACTTC	CASSERREGHEQYF
TRBV6-2/TRBV6-3	TRBJ1-5	.	many	TGTGCCAGCAGCCCCTCGCGGGAGGGTCCCCTAACGAGGCCCCAGCATTTT	CASSPSREGPLTRPQHF
TRBV11-2	TRBJ2-2	.	few	TGTGCCAGCAGCTGGTCCCGACTAACCCCTACAAACACCGGGGAGCTGTTTTTT	CASSWSRLTPTNTGELFF
TRBV7-2	TRBJ2-5	.	.	TGTGCCAGCAGCTTAGACAAGGGACTCCAGGACCCAGACCACTTC	CASSLDKGLQDPDHF
TRBV6-6	TRBJ2-7	.	many	TGTGCCAGCCAGGAGGAGGGGGTCGAGCAGTACTTC	CASQEEGVEQYF
TRBV20-1	TRBJ2-3	.	many	TGCAGTGCCTTAACTGTGGGCACAGATACGCAGTATTTT	CSALTVGTDTQYF
TRBV19	TRBJ2-1	TRBD2	many	TGTGCCAGTAGTATAGATGGGGGGGGTCCCAAATTTAATGAGCAGTTCTTC	CASSIDGGGPKFNEQFF
TRBV6-2/TRBV6-3	TRBJ2-4	TRBD2	many	TGTGCCAGCAGTTCGCCGGGACTAGCGGGAGTGGAAGCCAAAAACATTCAGTACTTC	CASSSPGLAGVEAKNIQYF
TRBV9	TRBJ1-2	TRBD1	many	TGTGCCAGCGGGGGACAGGGGGCTGGTGGCTACACCTTC	CASGGQGAGGYTF
TRBV5-1	TRBJ1-1	.	many	TGCGCCAGCAGCGACCGACTGAACACTGAAGCTTTCTTT	CASSDRLNTEAFF
TRBV19	TRBJ1-2	.	.	TGTGCCACCCAGACGGGGCACGGCTACACCTTC	CATQTGHGYTF
TRBV12-5	TRBJ2-3	TRBD1	many	TGTGCTAGTGGTTTGGGACAGGGAAGCCTCACAGATACGCAGTATTTT	CASGLGQGSLTDTQYF
TRBV27	TRBJ1-5	.	many	TGTGCCAGCAGCCCCGTCGGGGGAAAAGTGGGTCCCCAGCATTTT	CASSPVGGKVGPQHF
TRBV7-9	TRBJ2-1	TRBD2	many	TGTGCCAGCAGCCTTCTAGCGGGAAAGTTCTTC	CASSLLAGKFF
TRBV5-1	TRBJ2-2	.	few	TGCGCCAGCAGCTTGTACGGGATCGGAATCGGGGAGCTGTTTTTT	CASSLYGIGIGELFF
TRBV20-1	TRBJ2-7	.	many	TGCAGTGCTAGTCCGGACGGCTGGGGCGAGCAGTACTTC	CSASPDGWGEQYF
TRBV7-2	TRBJ2-4	TRBD2	.	TGTGCCAGCGGGGCTAGCGGCCTTGCCAAAAACATTCAGTACTTC	CASGASGLAKNIQYF
TRBV2	TRBJ2-1	TRBD2	many	TGTGCCATCGGACTAGCGAGACAGTTCTTC	CAIGLARQFF
TRBV29-1	TRBJ2-5	TRBD2	few	TGCAGCGTTGGGACTAGCGGGAGTGCAAGTGAGACCCAGTACTTC	CSVGTSGSASETQYF
TRBV7-2	TRBJ1-4	.	few	TGTGCCAGCAGCTTAGTAACAGGGAGGGAAAAACTGTTTTTT	CASSLVTGREKLFF
TRBV7-8	TRBJ2-1	TRBD2	many	TGTGCCAGCAGCCCCCGACTAGCGGCCCCTGTGAATGAGCAGTTCTTC	CASSPRLAAPVNEQFF
TRBV20-1	TRBJ1-4	TRBD1	many	TGCAGTGCTAGGGGGACAGGGACTGAAAAACTGTTTTTT	CSARGTGTEKLFF
TRBV4-2	TRBJ2-1	.	many	TGTGCCAGCAGCCTCGAGCATGGGGGAGTGGCTTACAATGAGCAGTTCTTC	CASSLEHGGVAYNEQFF
TRBV7-2	TRBJ2-1	.	few	TGTGCCAGCAGCTCCGAGGGAGCCTACAATGAGCAGTTCTTC	CASSSEGAYNEQFF
TRBV7-9	TRBJ1-5	.	few	TGTGCCAGCAGCTCGGTAGATCAGCCCCAGCATTTT	CASSSVDQPQHF
TRBV20-1	TRBJ1-4	.	many	TGCAGTGCGACCGGACCCGGAGGAAATGAAAAACTGTTTTTT	CSATGPGGNEKLFF
TRBV28	TRBJ2-6	.	many	TGTGCCAGCAGTCCGCGGAGGGCTTACTCTGGGGCCAACGTCCTGACTTTC	CASSPRRAYSGANVLTF
TRBV5-1	TRBJ1-1	.	many	TGCGCCAGCAGCTTGGAGGGAAATTTAAACACTGAAGCTTTCTTT	CASSLEGNLNTEAFF
TRBV7-6	TRBJ2-7	.	many	TGTGCCAGCAGCCCTGGTGGGGGTCACTACGAGCAGTACTTC	CASSPGGGHYEQYF
TRBV15	TRBJ2-1	TRBD2	.	TGTGCCACCAGCAGGCGGACTAGCGGGATCTCCTACAATGAGCAGTTCTTC	CATSRRTSGISYNEQFF
TRBV15	TRBJ1-2	TRBD1	many	TGTGCCACCAGCATGGGGACAGGGGCCGAACATGGCTACACCTTC	CATSMGTGAEHGYTF
TRBV20-1	TRBJ2-5	.	many	TGCAGTGCCGTGGAGGGGACGCAAGAGACCCAGTACTTC	CSAVEGTQETQYF